This T cell receptor (beta chain) originates from a study of CD8 T cells in Susac syndrome. An amount of RNA that ranged from about 0.45 to 1 ug was reverse transcribed with random hexamers. TCRdb called the immunoSEQ multiplex PCR reads again in MiXCR, with one record for every CDR3 protein. This sample carries 150,000 to 190,000 distinct CDR3 sequences, 95% of them seen once, and the ten largest clones take 0.15% to 0.2%. Germline CDR1 DFQATT, CDR2 SNEGSKA (reference sequence). The CDR3 is 15 amino acids. The V gene lost 4 bases and the J gene lost 2 bases, with 16 bases spanning the gap. The origin of this receptor is a human donor with Susac syndrome. The specimen sequenced was CD4+ T cells from PBMCs. J is TRBJ2-3 and V is TRBV20-1, with a possible D match to TRBD2 (6 bases). The CDR3 bases are TGCAGTGCTACAAGTTGGGGGGTGCTCACAGATACGCAGTATTTT. It translates to CSATSWGVLTDTQYF.